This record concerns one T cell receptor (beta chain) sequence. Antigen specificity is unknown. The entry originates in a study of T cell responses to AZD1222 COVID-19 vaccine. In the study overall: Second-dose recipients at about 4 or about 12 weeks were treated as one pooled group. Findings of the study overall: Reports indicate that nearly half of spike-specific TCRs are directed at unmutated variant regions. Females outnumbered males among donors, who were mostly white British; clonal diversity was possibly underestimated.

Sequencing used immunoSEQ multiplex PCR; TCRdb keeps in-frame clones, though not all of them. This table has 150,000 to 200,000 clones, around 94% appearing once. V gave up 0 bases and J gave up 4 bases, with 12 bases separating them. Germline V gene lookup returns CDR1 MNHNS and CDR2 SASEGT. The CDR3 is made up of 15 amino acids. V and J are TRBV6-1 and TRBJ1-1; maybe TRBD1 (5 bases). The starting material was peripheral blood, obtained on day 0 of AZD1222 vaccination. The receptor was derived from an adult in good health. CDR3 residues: CASSEAPGESTEAFF. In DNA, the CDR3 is TGTGCCAGCAGTGAAGCCCCGGGGGAAAGCACTGAAGCTTTCTTT.